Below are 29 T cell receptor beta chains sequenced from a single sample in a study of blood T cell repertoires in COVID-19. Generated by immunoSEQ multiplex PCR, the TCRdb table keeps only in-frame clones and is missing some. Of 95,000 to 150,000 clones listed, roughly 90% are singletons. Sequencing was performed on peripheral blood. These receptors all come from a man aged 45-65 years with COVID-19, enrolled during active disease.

The CDR3 is CASSPGLAESSYEQYF. The CDR3 DNA reads TGTGCCAGCAGCCCAGGACTAGCGGAGAGCTCCTACGAGCAGTACTTC. This sequence joins TRBV9 and TRBJ2-7; 10 positions match TRBD2. With V trimmed by 4 bases and J by 0 bases, 7 bases remained unmatched. There are 16 residues in the CDR3. Germline assignment: CDR1 SGDLS and CDR2 YYNGEE. Looking up the rest from reference TRBV9 and TRBJ2-7 gives the full variable domain: DSGVTQTPKHLITATGQRVTLRCSPRSGDLSVYWYQQSLDQGLQFLIQYYNGEERAKGNILERFSAQQFPDLHSELNLSSLELGDSALYFCASSPGLAESSYEQYFGPGTRLTVT.

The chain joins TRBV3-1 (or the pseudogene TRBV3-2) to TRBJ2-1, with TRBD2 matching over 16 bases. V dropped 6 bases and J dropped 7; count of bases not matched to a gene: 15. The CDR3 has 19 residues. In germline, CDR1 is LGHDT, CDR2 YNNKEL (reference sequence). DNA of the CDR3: TGTGCCAGCAGTCGTTTAACCGGGACTAGCGGGAGGGCCCAGAATGAGCAGTTCTTC. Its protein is CASSRLTGTSGRAQNEQFF.

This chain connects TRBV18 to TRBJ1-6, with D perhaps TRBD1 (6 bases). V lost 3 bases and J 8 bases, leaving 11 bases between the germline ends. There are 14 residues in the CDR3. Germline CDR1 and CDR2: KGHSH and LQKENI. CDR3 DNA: TGTGCCAGCTCACCGGCAGGGGCACATTCACCCCTCCACTTT. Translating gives CASSPAGAHSPLHF.

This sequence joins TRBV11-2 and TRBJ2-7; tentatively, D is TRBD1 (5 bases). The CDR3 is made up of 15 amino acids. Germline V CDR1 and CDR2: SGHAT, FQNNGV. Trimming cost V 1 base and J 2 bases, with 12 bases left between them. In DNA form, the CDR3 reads TGTGCCAGCAGCTTAGTTCAGGGTCGGACCTACGAGCAGTACTTC. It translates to CASSLVQGRTYEQYF.

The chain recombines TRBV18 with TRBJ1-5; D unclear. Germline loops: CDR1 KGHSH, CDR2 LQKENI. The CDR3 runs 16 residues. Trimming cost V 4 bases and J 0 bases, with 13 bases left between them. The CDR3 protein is CASSLGGSGSNQPQHF. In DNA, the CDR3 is TGTGCCAGCTCACTAGGAGGGTCGGGTAGCAATCAGCCCCAGCATTTT.

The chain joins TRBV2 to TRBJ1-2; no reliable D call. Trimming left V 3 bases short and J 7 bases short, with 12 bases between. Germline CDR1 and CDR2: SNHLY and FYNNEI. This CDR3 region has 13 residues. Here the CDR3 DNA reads TGTGCCAGCAGTGACGTGAGGGCTGGTGGCTACACCTTC. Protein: CASSDVRAGGYTF.

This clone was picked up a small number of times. DNA of the CDR3: TGTGCCAGCGGGACTCGAAACTACAATGAGCAGTTCTTC. Protein product: CASGTRNYNEQFF. The chain recombines TRBV12-3 or TRBV12-4 with TRBJ2-1, with TRBD2 as a possible D gene (6 bases). CDR3 length: 13 amino acids. V shed 8 bases and J shed 3 bases, with 11 bases lying between them.

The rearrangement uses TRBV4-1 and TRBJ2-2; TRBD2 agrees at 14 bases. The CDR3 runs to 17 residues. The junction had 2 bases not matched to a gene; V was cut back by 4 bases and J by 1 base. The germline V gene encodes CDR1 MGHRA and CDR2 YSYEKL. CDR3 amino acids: CASSRGLAGGNTGELFF. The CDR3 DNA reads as TGCGCCAGCAGCCGCGGACTAGCGGGAGGGAACACCGGGGAGCTGTTTTTT.

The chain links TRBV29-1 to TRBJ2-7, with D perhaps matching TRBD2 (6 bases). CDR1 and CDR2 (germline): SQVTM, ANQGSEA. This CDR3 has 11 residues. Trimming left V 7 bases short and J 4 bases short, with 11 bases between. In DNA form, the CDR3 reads TGCAGCGCCGCGGAGGGGTACGAGCAGTACGTC. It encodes CSAAEGYEQYV.

For the CDR3, the DNA is TGTGCCAGCAGCGTAGGCGTTGGGAGTTCAGGGAACACTGAAGCTTTCTTT. It specifies CASSVGVGSSGNTEAFF. The chain recombines TRBV9 with TRBJ1-1; no clear D gene. The V end was cut by 0 bases, the J end by 1 base, with 16 bases between. The CDR3 spans 17 residues. Germline CDR1 reads SGDLS; CDR2 reads YYNGEE.

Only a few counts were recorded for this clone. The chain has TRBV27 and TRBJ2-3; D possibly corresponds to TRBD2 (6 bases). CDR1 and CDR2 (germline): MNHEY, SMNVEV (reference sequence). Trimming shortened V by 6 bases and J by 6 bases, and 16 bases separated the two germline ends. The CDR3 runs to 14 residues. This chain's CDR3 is CASSRRLGVDTQYF. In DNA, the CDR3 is TGTGCCAGCAGCCGCAGACTAGGCGTGGATACGCAGTATTTT.

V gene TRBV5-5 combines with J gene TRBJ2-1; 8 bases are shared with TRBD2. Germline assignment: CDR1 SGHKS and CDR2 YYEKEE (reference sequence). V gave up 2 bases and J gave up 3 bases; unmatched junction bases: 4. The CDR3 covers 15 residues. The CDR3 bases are TGTGCCAGCAGCTTTCTCCTAGCGGGCTACAATGAGCAGTTCTTC. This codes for CASSFLLAGYNEQFF.

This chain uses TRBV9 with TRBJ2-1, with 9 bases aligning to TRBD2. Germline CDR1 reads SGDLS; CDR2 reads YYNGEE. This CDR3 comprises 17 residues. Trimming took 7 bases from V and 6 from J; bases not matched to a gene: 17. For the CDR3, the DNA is TGTGCCAGCCCCGACGGGGCGGGACTAGCCGGCTTCAATGAGCAGTTCTTC. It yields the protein CASPDGAGLAGFNEQFF.

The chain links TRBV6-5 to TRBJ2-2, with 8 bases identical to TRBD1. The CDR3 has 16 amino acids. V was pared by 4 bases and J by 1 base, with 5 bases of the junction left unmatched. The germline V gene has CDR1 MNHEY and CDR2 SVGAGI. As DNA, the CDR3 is TGTGCCAGCAGTTCCCTGGACAGGGAGAACACCGGGGAGCTGTTTTTT. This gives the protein CASSSLDRENTGELFF.

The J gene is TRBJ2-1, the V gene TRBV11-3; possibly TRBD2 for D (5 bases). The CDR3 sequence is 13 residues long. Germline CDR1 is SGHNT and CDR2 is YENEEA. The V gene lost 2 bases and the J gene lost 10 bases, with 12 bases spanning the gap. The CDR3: CASSLTEGGEQFF. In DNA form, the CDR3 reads TGTGCCAGCAGCTTAACAGAGGGCGGGGAGCAGTTCTTC.

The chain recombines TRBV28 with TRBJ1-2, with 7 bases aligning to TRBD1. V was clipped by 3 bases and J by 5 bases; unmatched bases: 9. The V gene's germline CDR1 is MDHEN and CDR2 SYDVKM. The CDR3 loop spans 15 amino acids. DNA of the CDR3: TGTGCCAGCAGTTTTTCGGACAGGACCCTTTATGGCTACACCTTC. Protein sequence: CASSFSDRTLYGYTF.

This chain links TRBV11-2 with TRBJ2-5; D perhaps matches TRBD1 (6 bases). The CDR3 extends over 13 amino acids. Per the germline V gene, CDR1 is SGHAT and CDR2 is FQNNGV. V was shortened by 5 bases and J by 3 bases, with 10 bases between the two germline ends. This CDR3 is CASSTRTEETQYF. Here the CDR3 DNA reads TGTGCCAGCAGCACCCGGACAGAAGAGACCCAGTACTTC. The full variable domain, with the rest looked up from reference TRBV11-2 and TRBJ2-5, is EAGVAQSPRYKIIEKRQSVAFWCNPISGHATLYWYQQILGQGPKLLIQFQNNGVVDDSQLPKDRFSAERLKGVDSTLKIQPAKLEDSAVYLCASSTRTEETQYFGPGTRLLVL.

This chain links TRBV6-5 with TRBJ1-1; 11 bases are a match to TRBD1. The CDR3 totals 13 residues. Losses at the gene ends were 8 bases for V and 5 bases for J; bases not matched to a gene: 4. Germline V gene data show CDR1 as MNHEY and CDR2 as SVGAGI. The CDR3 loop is CASGQGAGTEAFF. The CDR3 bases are TGTGCCAGCGGACAGGGGGCAGGTACTGAAGCTTTCTTT.

The CDR3 DNA sequence: TGCGCCAGCAAGAGGGAGGAATCCTACAATGAGCAGTTCTTC. Protein product: CASKREESYNEQFF. The chain links TRBV4-3 to TRBJ2-1; a weak D match, TRBD2 (6 bases). This CDR3 is 14 amino acids long. Trimming took 7 bases from V and 1 from J, leaving 11 bases between them. CDR1 and CDR2 from the germline V gene are LGHNA and YSLEER.

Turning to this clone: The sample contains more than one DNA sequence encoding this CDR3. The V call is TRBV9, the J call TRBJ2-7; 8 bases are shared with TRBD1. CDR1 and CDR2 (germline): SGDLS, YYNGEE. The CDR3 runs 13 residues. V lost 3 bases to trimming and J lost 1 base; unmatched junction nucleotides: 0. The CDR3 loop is CASSGTGSYEQYF. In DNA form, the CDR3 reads TGTGCCAGCAGCGGGACAGGGTCCTACGAGCAGTACTTC. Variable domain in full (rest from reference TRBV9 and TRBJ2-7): DSGVTQTPKHLITATGQRVTLRCSPRSGDLSVYWYQQSLDQGLQFLIQYYNGEERAKGNILERFSAQQFPDLHSELNLSSLELGDSALYFCASSGTGSYEQYFGPGTRLTVT.

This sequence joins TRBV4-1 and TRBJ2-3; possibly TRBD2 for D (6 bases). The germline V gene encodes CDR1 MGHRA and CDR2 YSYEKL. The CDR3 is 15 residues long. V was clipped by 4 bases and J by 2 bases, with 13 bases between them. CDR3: CASSRPSDNTDTQYF. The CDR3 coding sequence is TGCGCCAGCAGCCGCCCTAGCGACAACACAGATACGCAGTATTTT.

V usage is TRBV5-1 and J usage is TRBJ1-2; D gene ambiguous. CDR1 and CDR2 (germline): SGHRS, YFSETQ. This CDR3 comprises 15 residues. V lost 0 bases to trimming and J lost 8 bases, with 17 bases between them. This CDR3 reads CASSLEVGVTWGYTF. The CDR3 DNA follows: TGCGCCAGCAGCTTGGAAGTGGGAGTCACGTGGGGCTACACCTTC.

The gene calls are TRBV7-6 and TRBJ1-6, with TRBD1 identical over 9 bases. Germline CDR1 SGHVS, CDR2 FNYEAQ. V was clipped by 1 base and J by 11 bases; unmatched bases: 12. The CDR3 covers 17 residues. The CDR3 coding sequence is TGTGCCAGCAGCTTAGACCCTCGGACAGGGGAATTGGCACCCCTCCACTTT. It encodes CASSLDPRTGELAPLHF.

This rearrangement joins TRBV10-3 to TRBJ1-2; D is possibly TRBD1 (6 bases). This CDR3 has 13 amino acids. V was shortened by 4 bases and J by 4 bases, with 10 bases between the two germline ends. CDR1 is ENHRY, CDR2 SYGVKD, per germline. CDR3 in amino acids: CAISGQDSYGYTF. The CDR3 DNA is TGTGCCATCAGTGGACAGGACAGCTATGGCTACACCTTC.

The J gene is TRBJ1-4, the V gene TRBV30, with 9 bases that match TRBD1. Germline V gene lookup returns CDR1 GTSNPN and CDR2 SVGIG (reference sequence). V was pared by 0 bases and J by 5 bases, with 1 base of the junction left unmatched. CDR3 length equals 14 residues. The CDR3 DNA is TGTGCCTGGAGTGTAGGGACAGGGAATGAAAAACTGTTTTTT. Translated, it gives CAWSVGTGNEKLFF.

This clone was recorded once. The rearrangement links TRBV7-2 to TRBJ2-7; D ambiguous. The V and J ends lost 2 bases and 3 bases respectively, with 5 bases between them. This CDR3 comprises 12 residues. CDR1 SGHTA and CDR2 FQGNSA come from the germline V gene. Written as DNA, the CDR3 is TGTGCCAGCAGCTTATCGCGCTACGAGCAGTACTTC. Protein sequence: CASSLSRYEQYF.

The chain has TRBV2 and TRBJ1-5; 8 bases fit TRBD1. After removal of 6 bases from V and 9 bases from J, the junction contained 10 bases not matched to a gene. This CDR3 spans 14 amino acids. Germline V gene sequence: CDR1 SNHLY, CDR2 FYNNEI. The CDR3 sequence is CASRSDRAVGPQHF. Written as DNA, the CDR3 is TGTGCCAGCAGATCGGACAGGGCGGTCGGGCCCCAGCATTTT.

CDR3 bases: TGCGCCAGCAGTCCGGGACAGAGGTACGAGCAGTACGTC. This sequence encodes CASSPGQRYEQYV. J is TRBJ2-7 and V is TRBV10-2; 7 nucleotides match TRBD1. V lost 5 bases to trimming and J lost 4 bases; unmatched junction nucleotides: 5. The CDR3 is made up of 13 amino acids. CDR1 and CDR2 from the germline V gene are WSHSY and SAAADI.

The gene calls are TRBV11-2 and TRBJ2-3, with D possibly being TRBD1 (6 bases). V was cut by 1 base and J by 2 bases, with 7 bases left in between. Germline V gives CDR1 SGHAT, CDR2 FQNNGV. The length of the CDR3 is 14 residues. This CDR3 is CASSLGQATDTQYF. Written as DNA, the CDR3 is TGTGCCAGCAGCTTAGGACAGGCCACAGATACGCAGTATTTT.